This T cell receptor (beta chain) was recovered during a study of blood T cell repertoires in COVID-19. TCRdb's table, derived via immunoSEQ multiplex PCR, lists solely in-frame clones and lacks some. The sample holds around 250,000 clones, roughly 86% seen once. Sequencing was performed on peripheral blood. The receptor comes from an elderly man with acute or convalescent COVID-19.

The CDR3 coding sequence is TGTGCCAGTAGTATAGACAGGGTAGGTGAAGCTTTCTTT. Translating gives CASSIDRVGEAFF. This chain connects TRBV19 to TRBJ1-1; D perhaps matches TRBD1 (5 bases). The V end lost 0 bases, the J end lost 7 bases, and 9 bases lay between the germline ends. Germline loops: CDR1 LNHDA, CDR2 SQIVND (reference sequence). This CDR3 contains 13 residues.